Presented here are 7 T cell receptor beta chains from one specimen sequenced in a study of response to subunit inactivated influenza vaccine. TCRdb analysed the RT-PCR reads with MiXCR anew, one entry per CDR3 protein. The sample carries around 570,000 distinct CDR3 sequences, approximately 7.7% recorded once. The sequencing used PBMCs from blood, collected 23 to 25 months after vaccination. These receptors came from a man between 45 and 75 years old who received an inactivated influenza vaccine.

This clonotype has only a few counts. This chain uses TRBV20-1 with TRBJ2-1, with D tentatively TRBD1 or TRBD2 (5 bases each). V shed 6 bases and J shed 2 bases, with 14 bases lying between them. The CDR3 totals 14 residues. Germline values: CDR1 DFQATT, CDR2 SNEGSKA (reference sequence). The CDR3 reads CSASRDATYNEQFF. CDR3 bases: TGCAGTGCCAGCCGGGACGCCACCTACAATGAGCAGTTCTTC.

In its sample, this clonotype was seen a few times. A much larger clonotype is one base distant, so this may be a read error. The rearrangement joins TRBV7-8 to TRBJ2-7; 7 positions match TRBD1. Germline-derived CDR1 and CDR2 are SGHVS and FQNEAQ. CDR3 length: 17 residues. Trimming at V came to 5 bases and at J to 0 bases, leaving 13 bases not matched to a gene. CDR3 sequence: CASSPRTGSVGSYEQYF. As DNA, the CDR3 is TGTGCCAGCAGCCCGAGGACAGGTTCGGTGGGCTCCTACGAGCAGTACTTC.

This clonotype was seen a handful of times. The genes are TRBV6-1 and TRBJ1-1; D remains ambiguous. The CDR3 covers 14 residues. Germline V lookup: CDR1 MNHNS, CDR2 SASEGT. The V and J ends lost 7 bases and 0 bases respectively, with 12 bases between them. The DNA for the CDR3 is TGTGCCAGCATGGGCAGGACTATGAACACTGAAGCTTTCTTT. This sequence encodes CASMGRTMNTEAFF.

This clonotype was counted a few times. V and J are TRBV27 and TRBJ2-1; tentatively, D is TRBD1 (6 bases). Germline V gene lookup returns CDR1 MNHEY and CDR2 SMNVEV (reference sequence). The CDR3 spans 14 residues. Between the trimmed V and J ends, which lost 3 bases and 6 bases, there was a span of 12 bases. The CDR3 reads CASSFGTTSNEQFF. CDR3 bases: TGTGCCAGCAGTTTTGGGACAACTTCCAATGAGCAGTTCTTC.

The sample holds many counts of this clonotype. In nucleotides, the CDR3 is TGTGCCAGCAGCGACCGGGACGGTAACTATGGCTACACCTTC. The encoded protein is CASSDRDGNYGYTF. The V call is TRBV7-9, the J call TRBJ1-2, with a tentative D call TRBD1 (5 bases). The CDR3 is made up of 14 amino acids. Trimming shortened V by 5 bases and J by 1 base, and 11 bases separated the two germline ends. Germline lookup yields CDR1 SEHNR and CDR2 FQNEAQ (reference sequence).

This clonotype turned up a few times. The chain links TRBV29-1 to TRBJ2-7; 7 bases line up with TRBD1. V was clipped by 1 base and J by 2 bases; unmatched bases: 5. Looked up from germline, CDR1 is SQVTM and CDR2 is ANQGSEA. This CDR3 is built from 14 residues. CDR3 bases: TGCAGCGTTGAAGCGGGGCAGGGGGCCTACGAGCAGTACTTC. Protein sequence: CSVEAGQGAYEQYF.

The sample holds a few counts of this clonotype. The rearrangement uses TRBV7-2 and TRBJ2-3; 9 bases align to TRBD1. The CDR3 length is 14 residues. In germline, CDR1 is SGHTA, CDR2 FQGNSA. V shed 6 bases and J 1 base; nucleotides not matched to a gene: 2. The CDR3 bases are TGTGCCAGCAGACAGGGGGCTCGCACAGATACGCAGTATTTT. Amino acids: CASRQGARTDTQYF.